The rows below give T cell receptor beta chains drawn from one sample of a study of blood T cell repertoires in COVID-19. This table comes from immunoSEQ multiplex PCR, and its TCRdb copy is limited to in-frame clones, with some not included. The sample lists some 190,000 clones; around 76% were seen once. The sequenced sample consisted of peripheral blood. The receptors were sampled from a woman in her forties or fifties with active or convalescent COVID-19. Both conserved end residues are part of each CDR3. D genes are given only for firm matches. The size field is filled for only some rows; it gives once, few, many or a size class.

TGTGCCAGTAGTATTGGCCCCATCTCAGCGGGAGTAGCCAAAAACATTCAGTACTTC | CASSIGPISAGVAKNIQYF | TRBJ2-4 | TRBD2 | TRBV19 | . | 19
TGTGCCAGCAGCTTCTCTGAGCACACTGAAGCTTTCTTT | CASSFSEHTEAFF | TRBJ1-1 | . | TRBV7-2 | . | 13
TGTGCCTGGAGCGGACAGGGCCAACCCTCTGGCTACACCTTC | CAWSGQGQPSGYTF | TRBJ1-2 | TRBD1 | TRBV30 | . | 14
TGTGCCAGCAGTGCAACCTGGGGAGTAGTTTTAACTGAAGCTTTCTTT | CASSATWGVVLTEAFF | TRBJ1-1 | . | TRBV28 | . | 16
TGTGCCAGCAGTGAAGCTGGGACAGGGCATGTGGATACGCAGTATTTT | CASSEAGTGHVDTQYF | TRBJ2-3 | TRBD1 | TRBV6-1 | . | 16
TGTGCCAGCAGAGGGGACAGCAACCAAGAGACCCAGTACTTC | CASRGDSNQETQYF | TRBJ2-5 | TRBD1 | TRBV5-4 | . | 14
TGCAGTGCTAGTCGTAGGGCTAGCGGGGGAGGCTACGAGCAGTACTTC | CSASRRASGGGYEQYF | TRBJ2-7 | TRBD2 | TRBV20-1 | . | 16
TGCGCCAGCAGCCAAGAAGCGGACCACCTATATGGCTACACCTTC | CASSQEADHLYGYTF | TRBJ1-2 | . | TRBV4-3 | . | 15
TGTGCCAGCAGCCATGACAGCTTGGGTTCGCCCCAGCATTTT | CASSHDSLGSPQHF | TRBJ1-5 | . | TRBV7-2 | . | 14
TGTGCCAGCAGCCAGGCAGGAGGGATCGGGGCCTACAATGAGCAGTTCTTC | CASSQAGGIGAYNEQFF | TRBJ2-1 | . | TRBV3-1/TRBV3-2 | . | 17
TGTGCCAGTAGTATAAACCCGACAGGGGCGACTGGTGAGCAGTTCTTC | CASSINPTGATGEQFF | TRBJ2-1 | TRBD1 | TRBV19 | . | 16
TGTGCCAGCAGCCCCCGGACTAGAACAGAGACCCAGTACTTC | CASSPRTRTETQYF | TRBJ2-5 | TRBD2 | TRBV11-2 | . | 14
TGTGCCAGCAGCCCTCCTGGACTAGCGGGAGGGCCCTACGAGCAGTACTTC | CASSPPGLAGGPYEQYF | TRBJ2-7 | TRBD2 | TRBV7-2 | . | 17
TGTGCCAGCAGCTTCCGGACAGATGGAAACACCATATATTTT | CASSFRTDGNTIYF | TRBJ1-3 | . | TRBV11-2 | . | 14
TGTGCCAGCTCACCGACAGGGGACAGGGACTCTGGAAACACCATATATTTT | CASSPTGDRDSGNTIYF | TRBJ1-3 | TRBD1 | TRBV18 | . | 17
TGTGCCAGCAGCTCCGGATTTATGAGGGGGGAGACCCAGTACTTC | CASSSGFMRGETQYF | TRBJ2-5 | . | TRBV7-2 | . | 15
TGTGCCAGCAGCCCAGGGTTGGGCTATAATTCACCCCTCCACTTT | CASSPGLGYNSPLHF | TRBJ1-6 | . | TRBV3-1/TRBV3-2 | many | 15
TGTGCCAGCAGCCCGATGACTAGCAACGAGCAGTACTTC | CASSPMTSNEQYF | TRBJ2-7 | TRBD2 | TRBV7-2 | . | 13
TGTGCCAGCCAAGGGAGGGGAGGAAACACTGAAGCTTTCTTT | CASQGRGGNTEAFF | TRBJ1-1 | . | TRBV18 | . | 14
TGTGCCAGCAGTTACTCGAATCAGGGGACATATTTCTTT | CASSYSNQGTYFF | TRBJ1-1 | . | TRBV6-6 | . | 13
TGTGCCAGCAGCCCCCCTAGACAAGAGACCCAGTACTTC | CASSPPRQETQYF | TRBJ2-5 | . | TRBV13 | . | 13
TGTGCCAGCAGTGAGGGGGACAAGCCTGGCAATCAGCCCCAGCATTTT | CASSEGDKPGNQPQHF | TRBJ1-5 | . | TRBV2 | . | 16
TGTGCCAGCAGTTTCTCGGACAGGGGACCAGATACGCAGTATTTT | CASSFSDRGPDTQYF | TRBJ2-3 | TRBD1 | TRBV6-2/TRBV6-3 | . | 15
TGCAGCGTGAGGGAGAGCTCCTACAATGAGCAGTTCTTC | CSVRESSYNEQFF | TRBJ2-1 | . | TRBV29-1 | . | 13
TGTGCCAGCAGCTTACCTCGGCCTGCAGAACGAGCGCGCGATGAGCAGTTCTTC | CASSLPRPAERARDEQFF | TRBJ2-1 | . | TRBV7-8 | . | 18
TGTGCCAGTAGTATTCGGTTTACGGACAGGGGCCGAACTGAAGCTTTCTTT | CASSIRFTDRGRTEAFF | TRBJ1-1 | TRBD1 | TRBV19 | . | 17
TGTGCCAGCAGTAAAGAGGGACAGGCGTATTACGAGCAGTACTTC | CASSKEGQAYYEQYF | TRBJ2-7 | TRBD1 | TRBV2 | . | 15
TGTGCCAGCAGGGGGCCCGAGACCCAGTACTTC | CASRGPETQYF | TRBJ2-5 | . | TRBV27 | . | 11
TGTGCCAGCAGTTACTCGCCCCCGGAGGGCTACACCTTC | CASSYSPPEGYTF | TRBJ1-2 | . | TRBV6-6 | . | 13
TGCAGCGTTGGACTCTTCGGGAGGGGCACTGAAGCTTTCTTT | CSVGLFGRGTEAFF | TRBJ1-1 | . | TRBV29-1 | few | 14
TGTGCCAGTAGATCGAACAGGGATAAGACTGAAGCTTTCTTT | CASRSNRDKTEAFF | TRBJ1-1 | . | TRBV19 | once | 14
TGTGCCAGTAGTATATGGGACAGGCCCGACTATGGCTACACCTTC | CASSIWDRPDYGYTF | TRBJ1-2 | TRBD1 | TRBV19 | . | 15
TGTGCCAGCAGCCGGGGTCAGGGCTATGGCTACACCTTC | CASSRGQGYGYTF | TRBJ1-2 | . | TRBV3-1/TRBV3-2 | . | 13